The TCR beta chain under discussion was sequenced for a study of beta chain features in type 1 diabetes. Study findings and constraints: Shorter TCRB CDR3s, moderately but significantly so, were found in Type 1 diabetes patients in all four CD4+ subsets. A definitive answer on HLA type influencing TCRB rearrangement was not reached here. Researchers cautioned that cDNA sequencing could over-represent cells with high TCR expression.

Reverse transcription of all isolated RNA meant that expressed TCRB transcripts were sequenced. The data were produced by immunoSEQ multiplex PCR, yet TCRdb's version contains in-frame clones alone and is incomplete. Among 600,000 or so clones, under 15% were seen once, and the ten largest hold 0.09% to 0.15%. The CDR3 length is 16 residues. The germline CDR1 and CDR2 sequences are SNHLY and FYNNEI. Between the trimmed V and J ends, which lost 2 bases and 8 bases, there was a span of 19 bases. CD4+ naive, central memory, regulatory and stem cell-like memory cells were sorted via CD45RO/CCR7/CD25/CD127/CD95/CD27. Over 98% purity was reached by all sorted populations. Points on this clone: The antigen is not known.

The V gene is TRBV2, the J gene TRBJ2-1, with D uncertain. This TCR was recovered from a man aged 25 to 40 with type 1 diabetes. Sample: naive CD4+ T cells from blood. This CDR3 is CASSEMGMGNNDEQFF. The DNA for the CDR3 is TGTGCCAGCAGTGAAATGGGAATGGGCAACAATGATGAGCAGTTCTTC.